Below, 5 T cell receptor beta chains from the same sample are listed, as sequenced in a study of shared T cell receptors in the human thymus. Here immunoSEQ multiplex PCR was the method, and the copy in TCRdb shows in-frame clones only, minus some. The sample contains tens of thousands of clones, around 96% of which appear only once. Source material: thymocytes. The receptors shown here come from a human donor.

The rearrangement uses TRBV5-1 and TRBJ2-5; 13 nucleotides agree with TRBD2. The CDR3 has 17 residues. After removal of 4 bases from V and 3 bases from J, the junction contained 9 bases not matched to a gene. Germline CDR1 SGHRS, CDR2 YFSETQ. The CDR3: CASSGRLAGGGEETQYF. Written as DNA, the CDR3 is TGCGCCAGCAGCGGGCGACTAGCGGGGGGAGGGGAAGAGACCCAGTACTTC.

This chain uses TRBV4-1 with TRBJ1-3, with TRBD1 as a possible D gene (5 bases). Germline V CDR1 and CDR2: MGHRA, YSYEKL. Trimming took off 4 bases at V and 0 bases at J, with 19 bases between the two ends. The CDR3 spans 18 residues. The CDR3 DNA sequence: TGCGCCAGCAGCCTGTATGGGACCGACGGGGGCTCTGGAAACACCATATATTTT. It translates to CASSLYGTDGGSGNTIYF.

The chain employs TRBV6-5 and TRBJ2-7; D unresolved. The CDR3 is 12 amino acids. Looked up from germline, CDR1 is MNHEY and CDR2 is SVGAGI. The V end was cut by 5 bases, the J end by 4 bases, with 9 bases between. The CDR3 sequence is CASSERRYEQYF. The CDR3 bases are TGTGCCAGCAGTGAAAGACGGTACGAGCAGTACTTC.

This clone was seen once. J is TRBJ1-4 and V is TRBV2; D unclear. In germline, CDR1 is SNHLY, CDR2 FYNNEI. The CDR3 contains 15 residues. V dropped 7 bases and J dropped 3 bases, with 15 bases sitting between them. The DNA for the CDR3 is TGTGCCAGCAACCCTCGGAGCCGAGCTAATGAAAAACTGTTTTTT. This sequence encodes CASNPRSRANEKLFF.

The chain recombines TRBV16 with TRBJ1-2; no clear D. Trimming took 4 bases from V and 6 from J, leaving 21 bases between them. This CDR3 is built from 16 residues. CDR1 and CDR2 from the germline V gene are KGHSY and FQNENV. This CDR3 is CASSRLYTDGGNGYTF. The DNA of the CDR3 is TGTGCCAGCAGCCGCTTGTACACGGATGGTGGTAATGGCTACACCTTC.